This T cell receptor beta chain was found in a study of T cell clones after liver transplantation. Turning to the study itself: Liver transplant recipients had immunosuppression withdrawal attempted within 2 years. Pre-transplant mixed lymphocyte reactions yielded third-party-reactive TCRbeta sequences as comparators for graft-donor-reactive sequences.

Profiling relied on immunoSEQ multiplex PCR, and the TCRdb table lists in-frame clones only, not all of them. The profile shows 20,000 to 25,000 clones, around 75% of them singletons. The V end was cut by 0 bases, the J end by 4 bases, with 9 bases between. This CDR3 spans 13 amino acids. Germline V gene data show CDR1 as SQVTM and CDR2 as ANQGSEA. This clonotype was obtained from a human patient who received a liver transplant. Some T cells may be the graft donor's. This sample comprised CD8+ T cells from blood, obtained approximately 52 months after liver transplant. V is TRBV29-1 and J is TRBJ1-2; D unclear. The DNA for the CDR3 is TGCAGCGTTGAAGACAGGCAGAGCTATGGCTACACCTTC. Translation: CSVEDRQSYGYTF.